The T cell receptor (beta chain) described here comes from a study of shared clonotypes between healthy human individuals. Naive CD8 cells lacked CD45RO and underwent positive selection for CCR7, leaving out terminally differentiated effector memory CD45RA+ cells. Some clones are missing from TCRdb's copy, which holds only in-frame ones; the method was immunoSEQ multiplex PCR. The data contain around 1.9 million clones, over 85% of them singletons. Germline V gives CDR1 SGHAT, CDR2 FQNNGV. The CDR3 is made up of 10 amino acids. Trimming removed 5 bases at V and 2 bases at J, with 0 bases between. Comment on this clone: The same CDR3 arises from other DNA sequences in this sample as well.

The TCR sequence derives from a man aged 18 to 29 in good health. Some clones in this sample may be carry-over from other donors' samples. The sample comprised naive CD8+ T cells from PBMCs. The chain links TRBV11-2 to TRBJ2-5; D unclear. The CDR3 DNA reads as TGTGCCAGCAGCCAAGAGACCCAGTACTTC. Protein sequence: CASSQETQYF.